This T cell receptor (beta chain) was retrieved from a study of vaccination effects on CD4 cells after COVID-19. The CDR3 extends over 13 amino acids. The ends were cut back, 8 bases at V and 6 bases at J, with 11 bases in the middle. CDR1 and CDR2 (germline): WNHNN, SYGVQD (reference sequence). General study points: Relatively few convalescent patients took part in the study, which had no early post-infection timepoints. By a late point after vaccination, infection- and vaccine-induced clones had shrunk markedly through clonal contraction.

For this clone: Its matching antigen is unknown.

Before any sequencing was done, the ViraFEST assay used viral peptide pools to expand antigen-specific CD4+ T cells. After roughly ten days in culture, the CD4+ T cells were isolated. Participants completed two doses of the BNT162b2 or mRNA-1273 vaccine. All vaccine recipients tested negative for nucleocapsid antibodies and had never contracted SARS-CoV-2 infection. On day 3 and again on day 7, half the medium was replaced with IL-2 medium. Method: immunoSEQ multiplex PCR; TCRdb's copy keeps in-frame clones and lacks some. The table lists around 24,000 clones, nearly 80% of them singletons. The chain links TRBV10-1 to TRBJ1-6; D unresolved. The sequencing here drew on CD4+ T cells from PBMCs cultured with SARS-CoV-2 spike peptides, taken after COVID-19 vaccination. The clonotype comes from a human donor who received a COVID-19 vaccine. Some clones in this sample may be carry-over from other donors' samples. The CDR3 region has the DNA TGCGCCAGCCCCGCCGGGTTTAATTCACCCCTCCACTTT. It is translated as CASPAGFNSPLHF.